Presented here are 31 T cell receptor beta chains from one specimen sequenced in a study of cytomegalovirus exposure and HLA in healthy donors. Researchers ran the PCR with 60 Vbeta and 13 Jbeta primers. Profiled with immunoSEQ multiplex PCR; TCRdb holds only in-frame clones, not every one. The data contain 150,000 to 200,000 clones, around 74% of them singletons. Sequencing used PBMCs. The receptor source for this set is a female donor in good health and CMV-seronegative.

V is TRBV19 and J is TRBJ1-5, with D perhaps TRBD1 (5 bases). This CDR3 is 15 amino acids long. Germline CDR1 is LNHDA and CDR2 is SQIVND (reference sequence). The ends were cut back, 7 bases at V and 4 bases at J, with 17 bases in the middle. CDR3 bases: TGTGCCAGTACCGCTTTGGGAAGACAGAATCAGCCCCAGCATTTT. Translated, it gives CASTALGRQNQPQHF.

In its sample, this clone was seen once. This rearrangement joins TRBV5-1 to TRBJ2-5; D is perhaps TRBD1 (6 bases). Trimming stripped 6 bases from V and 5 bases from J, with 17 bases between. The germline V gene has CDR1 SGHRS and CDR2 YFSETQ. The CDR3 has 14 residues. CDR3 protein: CASTLDRPRETQYF. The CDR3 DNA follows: TGCGCCAGCACTCTAGACAGGCCGCGGGAGACCCAGTACTTC.

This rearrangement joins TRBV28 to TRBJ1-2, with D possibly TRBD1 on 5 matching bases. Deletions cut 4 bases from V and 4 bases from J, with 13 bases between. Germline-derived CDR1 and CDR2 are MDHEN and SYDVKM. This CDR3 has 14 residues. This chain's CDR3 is CASSYPAGFYGYTF. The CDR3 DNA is TGTGCCAGCAGTTACCCGGCAGGGTTCTATGGCTACACCTTC.

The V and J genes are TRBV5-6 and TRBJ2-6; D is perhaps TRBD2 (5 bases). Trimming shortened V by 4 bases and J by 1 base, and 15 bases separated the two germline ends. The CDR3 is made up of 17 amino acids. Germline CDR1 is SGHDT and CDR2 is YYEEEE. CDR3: CASSQLVSKSGANVLTF. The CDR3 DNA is TGTGCCAGCAGCCAACTAGTCTCGAAGTCTGGGGCCAACGTCCTGACTTTC. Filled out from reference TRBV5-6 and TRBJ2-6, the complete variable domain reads DAGVTQSPTHLIKTRGQQVTLRCSPKSGHDTVSWYQQALGQGPQFIFQYYEEEERQRGNFPDRFSGHQFPNYSSELNVNALLLGDSALYLCASSQLVSKSGANVLTFGAGSRLTVL.

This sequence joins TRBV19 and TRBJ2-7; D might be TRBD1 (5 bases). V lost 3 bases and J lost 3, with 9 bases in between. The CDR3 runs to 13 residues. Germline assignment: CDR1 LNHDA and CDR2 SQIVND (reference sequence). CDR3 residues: CASSIARGYEQYF. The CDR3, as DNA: TGTGCCAGTAGTATTGCAAGGGGCTACGAGCAGTACTTC.

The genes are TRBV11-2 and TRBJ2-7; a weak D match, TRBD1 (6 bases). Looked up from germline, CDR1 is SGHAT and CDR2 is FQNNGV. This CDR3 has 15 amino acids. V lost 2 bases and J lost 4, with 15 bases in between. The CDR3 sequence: CASSLLTGFYYEQYF. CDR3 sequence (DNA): TGTGCCAGCAGCTTATTGACAGGTTTCTATTACGAGCAGTACTTC. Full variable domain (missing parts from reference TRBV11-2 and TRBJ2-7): EAGVAQSPRYKIIEKRQSVAFWCNPISGHATLYWYQQILGQGPKLLIQFQNNGVVDDSQLPKDRFSAERLKGVDSTLKIQPAKLEDSAVYLCASSLLTGFYYEQYFGPGTRLTVT.

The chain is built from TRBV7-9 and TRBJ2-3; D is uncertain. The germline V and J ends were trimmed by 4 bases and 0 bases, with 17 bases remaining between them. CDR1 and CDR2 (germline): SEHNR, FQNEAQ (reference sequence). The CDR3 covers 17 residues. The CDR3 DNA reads TGTGCCAGCAGCTCCGACACGGCGACCTCTAGCACAGATACGCAGTATTTT. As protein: CASSSDTATSSTDTQYF.

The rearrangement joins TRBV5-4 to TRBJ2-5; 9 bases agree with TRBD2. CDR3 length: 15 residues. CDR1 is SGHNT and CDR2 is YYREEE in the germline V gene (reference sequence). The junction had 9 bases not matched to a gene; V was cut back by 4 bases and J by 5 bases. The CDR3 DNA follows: TGTGCCAGCAGCCAAGGGACTAGCCGGTTCGAGACCCAGTACTTC. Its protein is CASSQGTSRFETQYF.

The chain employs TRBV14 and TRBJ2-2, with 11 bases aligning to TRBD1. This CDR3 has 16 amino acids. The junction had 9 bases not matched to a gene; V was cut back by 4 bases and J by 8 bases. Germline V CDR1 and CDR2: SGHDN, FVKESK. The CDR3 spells CASSPGQGASTGELFF. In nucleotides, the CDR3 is TGTGCCAGCAGCCCCGGACAGGGGGCTTCAACTGGGGAGCTGTTTTTT.

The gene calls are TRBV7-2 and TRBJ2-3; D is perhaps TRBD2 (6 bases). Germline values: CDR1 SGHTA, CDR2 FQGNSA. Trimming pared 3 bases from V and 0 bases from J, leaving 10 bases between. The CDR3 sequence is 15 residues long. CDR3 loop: CASSLGGKSTDTQYF. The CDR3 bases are TGTGCCAGCAGCTTGGGGGGAAAAAGCACAGATACGCAGTATTTT.

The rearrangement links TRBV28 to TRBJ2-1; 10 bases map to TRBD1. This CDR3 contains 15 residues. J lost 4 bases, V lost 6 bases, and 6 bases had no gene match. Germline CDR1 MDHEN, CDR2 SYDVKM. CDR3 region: CASRVGQGGYNEQFF. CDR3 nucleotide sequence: TGTGCCAGCAGAGTCGGACAGGGGGGGTACAATGAGCAGTTCTTC.

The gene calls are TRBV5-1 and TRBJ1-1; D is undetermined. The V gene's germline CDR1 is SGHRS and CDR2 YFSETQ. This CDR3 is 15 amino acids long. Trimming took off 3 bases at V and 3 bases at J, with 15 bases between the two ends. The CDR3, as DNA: TGCGCCAGCAGCTGGTGGGCAGCGAGGGACACTGAAGCTTTCTTT. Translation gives CASSWWAARDTEAFF.

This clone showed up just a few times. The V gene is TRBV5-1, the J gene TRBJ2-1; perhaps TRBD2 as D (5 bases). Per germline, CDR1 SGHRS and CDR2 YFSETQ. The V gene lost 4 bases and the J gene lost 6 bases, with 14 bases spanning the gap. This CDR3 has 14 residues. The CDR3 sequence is CASSTLEAGNEQFF. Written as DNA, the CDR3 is TGCGCCAGCAGCACCCTAGAGGCGGGCAATGAGCAGTTCTTC.

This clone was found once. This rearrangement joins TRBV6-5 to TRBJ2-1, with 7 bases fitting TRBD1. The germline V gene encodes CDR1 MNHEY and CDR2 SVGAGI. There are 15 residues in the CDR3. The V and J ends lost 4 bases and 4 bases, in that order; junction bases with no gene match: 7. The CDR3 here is CASSSRQGEYNEQFF. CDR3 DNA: TGTGCCAGCAGTTCACGACAGGGTGAATACAATGAGCAGTTCTTC.

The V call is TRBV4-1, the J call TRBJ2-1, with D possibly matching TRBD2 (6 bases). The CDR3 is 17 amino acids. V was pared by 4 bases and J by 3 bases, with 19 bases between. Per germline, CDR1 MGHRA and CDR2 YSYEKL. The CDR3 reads CASSPLGASDFYNEQFF. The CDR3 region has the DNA TGCGCCAGCAGCCCTCTCGGGGCTAGCGACTTCTACAATGAGCAGTTCTTC.

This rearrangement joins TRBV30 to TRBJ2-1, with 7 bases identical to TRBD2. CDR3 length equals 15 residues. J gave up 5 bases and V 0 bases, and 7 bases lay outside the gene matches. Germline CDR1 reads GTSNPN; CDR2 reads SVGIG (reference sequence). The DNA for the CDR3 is TGTGCCTGGAGTGTAGGTACTAGCGCGAACAATGAGCAGTTCTTC. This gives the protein CAWSVGTSANNEQFF.

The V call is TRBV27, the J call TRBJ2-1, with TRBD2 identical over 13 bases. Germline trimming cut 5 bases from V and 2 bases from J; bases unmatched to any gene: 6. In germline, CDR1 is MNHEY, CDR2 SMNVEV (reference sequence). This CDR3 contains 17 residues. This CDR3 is CASSTTSGGLTYNEQFF. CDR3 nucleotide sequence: TGTGCCAGCAGTACGACTAGCGGGGGGTTGACCTACAATGAGCAGTTCTTC.

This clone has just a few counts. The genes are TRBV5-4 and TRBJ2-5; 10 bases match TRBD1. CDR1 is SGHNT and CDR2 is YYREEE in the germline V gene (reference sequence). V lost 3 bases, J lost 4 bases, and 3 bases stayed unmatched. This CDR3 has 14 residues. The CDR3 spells CASSWDRGAETQYF. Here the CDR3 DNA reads TGTGCCAGCAGCTGGGACAGGGGAGCAGAGACCCAGTACTTC. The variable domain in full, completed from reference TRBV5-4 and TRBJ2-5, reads ETGVTQSPTHLIKTRGQQVTLRCSSQSGHNTVSWYQQALGQGPQFIFQYYREEENGRGNFPPRFSGLQFPNYSSELNVNALELDDSALYLCASSWDRGAETQYFGPGTRLLVL.

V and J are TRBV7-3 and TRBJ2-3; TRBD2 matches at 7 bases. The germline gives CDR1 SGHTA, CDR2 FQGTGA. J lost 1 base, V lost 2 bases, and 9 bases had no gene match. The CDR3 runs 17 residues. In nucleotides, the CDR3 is TGTGCCAGCAGCTTAGGACTTTTAGCGGGCCGCACAGATACGCAGTATTTT. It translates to CASSLGLLAGRTDTQYF.

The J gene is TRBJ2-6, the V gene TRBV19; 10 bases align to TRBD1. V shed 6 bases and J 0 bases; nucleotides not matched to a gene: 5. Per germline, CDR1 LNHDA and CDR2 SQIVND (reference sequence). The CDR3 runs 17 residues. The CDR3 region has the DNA TGTGCCAGTAGGAGGACAGGGGGTGTCTCTGGGGCCAACGTCCTGACTTTC. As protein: CASRRTGGVSGANVLTF.

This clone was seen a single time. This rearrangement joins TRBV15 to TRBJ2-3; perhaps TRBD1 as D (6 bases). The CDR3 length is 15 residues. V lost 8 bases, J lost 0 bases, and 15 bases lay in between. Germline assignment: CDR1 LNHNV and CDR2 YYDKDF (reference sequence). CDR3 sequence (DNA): TGTGCCACCGCATCATGGGGGCGGAGCACAGATACGCAGTATTTT. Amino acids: CATASWGRSTDTQYF.

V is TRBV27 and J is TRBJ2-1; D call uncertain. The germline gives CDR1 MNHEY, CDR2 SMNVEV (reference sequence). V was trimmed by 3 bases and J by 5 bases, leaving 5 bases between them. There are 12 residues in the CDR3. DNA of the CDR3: TGTGCCAGCAGTTTCTATAACAATGAGCAGTTCTTC. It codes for CASSFYNNEQFF.

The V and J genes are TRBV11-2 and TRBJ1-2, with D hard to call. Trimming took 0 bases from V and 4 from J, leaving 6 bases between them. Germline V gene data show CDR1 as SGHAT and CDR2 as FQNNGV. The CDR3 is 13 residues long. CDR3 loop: CASSLDRSYGYTF. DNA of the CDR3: TGTGCCAGCAGCTTAGATCGTTCCTATGGCTACACCTTC.

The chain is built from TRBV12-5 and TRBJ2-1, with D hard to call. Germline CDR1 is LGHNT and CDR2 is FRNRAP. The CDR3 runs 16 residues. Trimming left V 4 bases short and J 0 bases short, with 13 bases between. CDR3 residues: CASGSPPTGSYNEQFF. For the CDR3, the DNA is TGTGCTAGTGGTTCACCCCCAACGGGCTCCTACAATGAGCAGTTCTTC.

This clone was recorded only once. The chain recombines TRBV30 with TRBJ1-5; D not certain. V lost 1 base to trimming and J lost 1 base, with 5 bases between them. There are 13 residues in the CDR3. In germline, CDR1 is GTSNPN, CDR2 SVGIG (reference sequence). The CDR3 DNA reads TGTGCCTGGAGTGCCGGGAGCAATCAGCCCCAGCATTTT. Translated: CAWSAGSNQPQHF.

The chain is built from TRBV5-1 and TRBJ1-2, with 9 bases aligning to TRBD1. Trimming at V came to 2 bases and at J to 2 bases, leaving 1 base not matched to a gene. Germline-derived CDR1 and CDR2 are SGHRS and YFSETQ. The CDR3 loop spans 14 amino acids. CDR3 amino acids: CASSFGQGNYGYTF. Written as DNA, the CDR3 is TGCGCCAGCAGCTTCGGACAGGGGAACTATGGCTACACCTTC.

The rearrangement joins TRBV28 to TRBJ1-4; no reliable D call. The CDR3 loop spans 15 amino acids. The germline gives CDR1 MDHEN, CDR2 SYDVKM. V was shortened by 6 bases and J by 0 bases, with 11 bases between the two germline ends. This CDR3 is CASRRQAPTNEKLFF. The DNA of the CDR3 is TGTGCCAGCAGGAGACAAGCACCAACTAATGAAAAACTGTTTTTT.

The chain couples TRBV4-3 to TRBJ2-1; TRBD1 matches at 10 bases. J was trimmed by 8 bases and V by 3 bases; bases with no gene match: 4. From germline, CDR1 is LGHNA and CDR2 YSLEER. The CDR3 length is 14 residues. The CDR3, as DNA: TGCGCCAGCAGCCAGGGACAGGGGTGGCATGAGCAGTTCTTC. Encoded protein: CASSQGQGWHEQFF.

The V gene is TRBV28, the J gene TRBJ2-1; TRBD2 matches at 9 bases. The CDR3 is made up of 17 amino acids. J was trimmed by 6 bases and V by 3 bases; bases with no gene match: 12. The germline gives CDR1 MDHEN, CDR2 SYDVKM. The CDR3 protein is CASSFELLAGRFNEQFF. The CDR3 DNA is TGTGCCAGCAGTTTTGAACTGCTAGCGGGGCGGTTCAATGAGCAGTTCTTC. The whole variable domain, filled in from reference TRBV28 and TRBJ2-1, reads DVKVTQSSRYLVKRTGEKVFLECVQDMDHENMFWYRQDPGLGLRLIYFSYDVKMKEKGDIPEGYSVSREKKERFSLILESASTNQTSMYLCASSFELLAGRFNEQFFGPGTRLTVL.

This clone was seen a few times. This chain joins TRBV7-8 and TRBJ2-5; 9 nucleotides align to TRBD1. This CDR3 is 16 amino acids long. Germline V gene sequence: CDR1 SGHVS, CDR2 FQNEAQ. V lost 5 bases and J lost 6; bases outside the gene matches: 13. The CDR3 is CASSPYRGPEFKTQYF. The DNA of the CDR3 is TGTGCCAGCAGCCCATACAGGGGGCCCGAGTTCAAGACCCAGTACTTC.

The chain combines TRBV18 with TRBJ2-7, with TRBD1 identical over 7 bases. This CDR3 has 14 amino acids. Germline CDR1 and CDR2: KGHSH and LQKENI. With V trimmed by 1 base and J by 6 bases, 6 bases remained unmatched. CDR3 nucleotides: TGTGCCAGCTCACCACAGGGGGCGCGTAGCGAGCAGTACTTC. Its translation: CASSPQGARSEQYF.